This T cell receptor beta chain was identified during a study of early T cells in non-severe SARS-CoV-2 infection. The table lists this clonotype with many counts. MiXCR was run by TCRdb on the 5' RACE reads, yielding one entry per CDR3 protein. The data contain roughly 80,000 distinct CDR3 sequences, approximately 6% of them singletons. V lost 1 base and J 4 bases, leaving 8 bases between the germline ends. Germline V gene lookup returns CDR1 SGHVS and CDR2 FNYEAQ. CDR3 length: 13 amino acids. This TCR derives from an adult who was a healthcare worker with PCR-confirmed SARS-CoV-2 infection or an uninfected control (not recorded which). The sample was whole blood. The V and J genes are TRBV7-6 and TRBJ2-7, with D perhaps being TRBD1 or TRBD2 (6 bases each). CDR3 sequence reads: CASSLGGGYEQYF. In DNA form, the CDR3 reads TGTGCCAGCAGCTTAGGAGGGGGGTACGAGCAGTACTTC. Using reference TRBV7-6 and TRBJ2-7 for the parts outside the CDR3, the full variable domain is GAGVSQSPRYKVTKRGQDVALRCDPISGHVSLYWYRQALGQGPEFLTYFNYEAQQDKSGLPNDRFSAERPEGSISTLTIQRTEQRDSAMYRCASSLGGGYEQYFGPGTRLTVT.